This T cell receptor beta chain emerged from a study of cytomegalovirus exposure and HLA in healthy donors. Study outcomes and limitations: Researchers catalogued roughly 150 TCR beta chains as cytomegalovirus-associated. A missense variant in DCLRE1C was later tied to TCR beta V- and J-gene trimming. A later analysis revealed that TCR association rates differed between HLA loci, peaking at DRB1 and bottoming out at HLA-C.

With respect to this clone: Its antigen is still unknown.

The PCR contained 60 Vbeta and 13 Jbeta primers. Measured with immunoSEQ multiplex PCR; TCRdb has only the in-frame clones, and not every one. This sample carries 200,000 to 250,000 clones, 78% of them seen once, and the ten largest clones take under 0.6%. The TCR was taken from a boy younger than 18 in good health and CMV-seronegative. What was sequenced was PBMCs.

This CDR3 is CASSQRSTGELFF. The CDR3 bases are TGTGCCAGCAGTCAGCGTAGCACCGGGGAGCTGTTTTTT. V and J are TRBV11-3 and TRBJ2-2; unclear D gene. Trimming took off 6 bases at V and 4 bases at J, with 9 bases between the two ends. CDR1 and CDR2 (germline): SGHNT, YENEEA. The CDR3 runs to 13 residues.